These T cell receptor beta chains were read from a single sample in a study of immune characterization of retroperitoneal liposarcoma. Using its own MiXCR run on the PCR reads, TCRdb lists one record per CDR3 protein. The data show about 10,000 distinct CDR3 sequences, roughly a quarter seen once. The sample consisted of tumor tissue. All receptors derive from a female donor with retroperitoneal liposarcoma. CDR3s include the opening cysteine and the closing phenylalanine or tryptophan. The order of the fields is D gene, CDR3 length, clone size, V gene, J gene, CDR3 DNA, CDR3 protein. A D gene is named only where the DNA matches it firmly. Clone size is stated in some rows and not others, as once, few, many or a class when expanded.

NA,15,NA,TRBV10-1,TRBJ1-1,TGCGCCAGCAGTGGACAGACAGGTCTTTCCACTGAAGCTTTCTTT,CASSGQTGLSTEAFF
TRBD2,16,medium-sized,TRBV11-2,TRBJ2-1,TGTGCCAGCAGCCCTAAGAGTAGCGGGAGGGCCCGCGAGCAGTTCTTC,CASSPKSSGRAREQFF
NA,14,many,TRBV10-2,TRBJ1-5,TGCGCCAGCAGTGTGGGAGAGAGCAATCAGCCCCAGCATTTT,CASSVGESNQPQHF
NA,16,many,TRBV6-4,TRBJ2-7,TGTGCCAGCAGTGACTCAACCGGGACTCCCCCCAATGAGCAGTACTTC,CASSDSTGTPPNEQYF
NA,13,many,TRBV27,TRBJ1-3,TGTGCCAGCAGCACAGTTTCTGGAAACACCATATATTTT,CASSTVSGNTIYF
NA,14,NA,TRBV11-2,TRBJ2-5,TGTGCCAGCAGCTTAGGGCCAGTACAAGAGACCCAGTACTTC,CASSLGPVQETQYF
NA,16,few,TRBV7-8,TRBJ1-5,TGTGCCAGCAGCTTAGTAGTGGCGGCGCGCGATCAGCCCCAGCATTTT,CASSLVVAARDQPQHF
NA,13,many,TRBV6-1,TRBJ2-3,TGTGCCAGCAGGATGGACGGCACAGATACGCAGTATTTT,CASRMDGTDTQYF
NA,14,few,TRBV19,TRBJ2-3,TGTGCCAGTAGTATAGACCAGAGCACAGATACGCAGTATTTT,CASSIDQSTDTQYF
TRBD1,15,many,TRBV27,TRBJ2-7,TGTGCCAGCAGCCTCGGGACAGGCATATCGAATGAGCAGTACTTC,CASSLGTGISNEQYF
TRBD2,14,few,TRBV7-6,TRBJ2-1,TGTGCCAGCAGCACAGGGCTAGCGGGAAATGAGCAGTTCTTC,CASSTGLAGNEQFF
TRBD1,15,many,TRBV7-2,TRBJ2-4,TGTGCCAGCACCACCCCGGGACAGGGGAGGGACATTCAGTACTTC,CASTTPGQGRDIQYF
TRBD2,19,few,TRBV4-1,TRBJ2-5,TGCGCCAGCAGCCAATTTCCGGGACTAGCGGGAGAGGCGAACAATGAGCAGTACTTC,CASSQFPGLAGEANNEQYF
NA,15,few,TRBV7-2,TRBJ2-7,TGTGCCAGCAGCTTAGATTCGGGGGTCTACAATGAGCAGTACTTC,CASSLDSGVYNEQYF
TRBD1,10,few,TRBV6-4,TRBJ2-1,TGTAGGGACAGCCACCCCGAGCAGTTCTTC,CRDSHPEQFF
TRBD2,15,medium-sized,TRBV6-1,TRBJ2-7,TGTGCCAGCAAGAAGGGACTAGCGGAGAACTACGAGCAGTACTTC,CASKKGLAENYEQYF